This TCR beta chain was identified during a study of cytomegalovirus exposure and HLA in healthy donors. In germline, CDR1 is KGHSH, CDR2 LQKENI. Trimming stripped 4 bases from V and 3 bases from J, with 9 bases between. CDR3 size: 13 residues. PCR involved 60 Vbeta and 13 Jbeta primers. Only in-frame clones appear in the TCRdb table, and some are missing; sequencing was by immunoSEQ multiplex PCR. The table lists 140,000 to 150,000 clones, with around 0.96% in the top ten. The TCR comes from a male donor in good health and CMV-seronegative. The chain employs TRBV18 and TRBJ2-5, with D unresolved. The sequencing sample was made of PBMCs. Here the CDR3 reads CASSRQNKETQYF. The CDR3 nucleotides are TGTGCCAGCTCACGACAAAATAAAGAGACCCAGTACTTC. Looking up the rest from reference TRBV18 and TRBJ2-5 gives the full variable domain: NAGVMQNPRHLVRRRGQEARLRCSPMKGHSHVYWYRQLPEEGLKFMVYLQKENIIDESGMPKERFSAEFPKEGPSILRIQQVVRGDSAAYFCASSRQNKETQYFGPGTRLLVL.